The present T cell receptor beta chain was sequenced within a study of T cells after yellow fever vaccination (dated by TCRdb to between 2019 and 2020). At the level of the whole study: The SMART-Seq v4 Ultra Low Input RNA kit was used to prepare libraries from fractions with low cell numbers. To follow T-cell clones before and after primary and booster YFV17D yellow fever vaccination, bulk TCR alpha and beta repertoires were sequenced over time. Two healthy male donors made up the cohort, one aged 18 to 30 years and the other aged 30 to 39 years. Blood was drawn at multiple timepoints before and after primary and secondary immunization, with bulk PBMC replicates and cell subsets isolated. Broader findings and caveats from the paper: Most clones expanded after primary vaccination (about 96% of CD4 and 70% to 90% of CD8) were re-detected after the booster, suggesting that broad memory maintenance occurred. The secondary T-cell response was weaker than the primary response but faster, peaking on day 5 instead of day 15. Computational filtering was required because FACS-sorted repertoires could contain abundant contaminating clonotypes from the bulk population. Only two donors were included in the study, so the extent to which the findings can be generalized is limited. A small fraction of clonotypes showed up in both the CD4 and CD8 compartments, probably as a result of convergent recombination.

Explained via the paper, the treatment or condition label denotes: live attenuated yellow fever vaccine strain. At each blood-draw timepoint, two biological replicates of bulk PBMCs were obtained. A standard Ficoll-Paque protocol was used to isolate PBMCs from peripheral blood. RNA was extracted with TriZol from bulk PBMCs, CD4 and CD8 fractions, and dextramer-positive and dextramer-negative fractions. Data came from an Illumina NovaSeq 6000. TCR cDNA was synthesized by 5'RACE template switching, through which a universal primer site and unique molecular identifiers were introduced. Priming for cDNA synthesis came from both the TCR alpha and TCR beta constant segments. Library amplification involved two PCR steps, and the second step added sample barcodes and sequencing adapters. Sequencing of the libraries was done on either Illumina HiSeq 2500 (2x100 bp) or NovaSeq (2x150 bp). In the paper's pipeline: MIGEC was used to demultiplex reads and collapse the reads into UMI consensus sequences, and MiXCR was used for V(D)J alignment. Vaccine-responding clonotypes were defined with edgeR using replicate PBMC samples, requiring FDR below 0.01 and a log2 fold change above 5 up to day 15. Each bulk clonotype received a CD4 or CD8 identity based on whether the sequenced CD4 or CD8 repertoire contained that clonotype at higher abundance. TCRdb ran its own pipeline on the public reads, namely fastp trimming at Q25 and MiXCR clone calling, and kept in-frame beta chains. Identical CDR3 protein sequences are pooled into one entry, listed with their most common genes and DNA. The V and J calls follow TCRdb's processing rather than the paper's. The sample data list some 390,000 distinct CDR3 sequences, and roughly a sixth of these were observed just once. The top ten constitute around 17% of the sample.

Comments on this clonotype: This clone's antigen is unknown. The input lacks base qualities; no much larger clone sits a single base away.

Trimming costs V 5 bases and J 2 bases, and their ends lie 16 bases apart. The CDR1 and CDR2 encoded by the germline V gene (reference sequence) are SSHAT and FNYEAQ. Reading from cysteine to phenylalanine, the CDR3 counts 15 amino acids. Left in the record is the CDR3 DNA by itself, 45 bases read in frame from the first base. The chain uses TRBV7-7 and TRBJ2-7; the D call could be TRBD1 or TRBD2, with each sharing 5 bases. The sample was PBMCs, taken before the yellow fever booster vaccination. The sequence came from a man aged 18 to 30 who received the YFV17D yellow fever vaccine. This receptor carries the CDR3 CASSRGTASTYEQYF. The base sequence is TGTGCCAGCAGCAGAGGGACCGCATCGACCTACGAGCAGTACTTC.